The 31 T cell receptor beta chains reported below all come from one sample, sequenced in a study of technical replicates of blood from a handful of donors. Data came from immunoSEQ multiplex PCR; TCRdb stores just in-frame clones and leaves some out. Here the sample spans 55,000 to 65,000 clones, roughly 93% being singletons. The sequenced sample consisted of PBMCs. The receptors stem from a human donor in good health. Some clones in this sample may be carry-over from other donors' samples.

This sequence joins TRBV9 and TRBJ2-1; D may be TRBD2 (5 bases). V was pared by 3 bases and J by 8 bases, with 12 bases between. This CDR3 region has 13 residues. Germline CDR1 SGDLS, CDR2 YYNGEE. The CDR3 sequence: CASSASLGDEQFF. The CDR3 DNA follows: TGTGCCAGCAGCGCCTCGCTGGGAGATGAGCAGTTCTTC.

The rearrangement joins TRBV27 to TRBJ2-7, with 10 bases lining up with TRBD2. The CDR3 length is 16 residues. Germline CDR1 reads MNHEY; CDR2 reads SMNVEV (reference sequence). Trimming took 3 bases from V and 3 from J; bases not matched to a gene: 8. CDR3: CASSFVVRLAGYEQYF. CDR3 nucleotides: TGTGCCAGCAGTTTTGTGGTCCGACTAGCGGGCTACGAGCAGTACTTC.

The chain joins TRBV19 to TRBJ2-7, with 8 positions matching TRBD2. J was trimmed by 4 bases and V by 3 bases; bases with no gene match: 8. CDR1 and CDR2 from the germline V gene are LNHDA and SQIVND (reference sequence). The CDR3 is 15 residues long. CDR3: CASSIISGSGYEQYF. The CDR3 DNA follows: TGTGCCAGTAGTATCATCAGCGGGAGTGGTTACGAGCAGTACTTC.

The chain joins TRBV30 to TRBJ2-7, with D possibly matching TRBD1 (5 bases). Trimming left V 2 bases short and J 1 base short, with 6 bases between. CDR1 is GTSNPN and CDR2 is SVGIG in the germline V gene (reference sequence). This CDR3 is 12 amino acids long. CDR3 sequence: CAWSQGSYEQYF. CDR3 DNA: TGTGCCTGGAGTCAGGGTTCCTACGAGCAGTACTTC.

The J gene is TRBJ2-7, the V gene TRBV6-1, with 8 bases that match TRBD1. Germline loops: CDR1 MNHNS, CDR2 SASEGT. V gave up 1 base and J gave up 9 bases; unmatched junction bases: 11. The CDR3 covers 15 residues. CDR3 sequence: CASSEGTGRTWRQYF. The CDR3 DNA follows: TGTGCCAGCAGTGAAGGGACAGGGAGAACATGGCGGCAGTACTTC.

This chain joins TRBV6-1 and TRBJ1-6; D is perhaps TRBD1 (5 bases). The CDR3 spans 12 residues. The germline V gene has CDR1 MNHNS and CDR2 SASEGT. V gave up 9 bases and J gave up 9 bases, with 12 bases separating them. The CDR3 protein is CASRQGVSPLHF. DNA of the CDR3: TGTGCCAGTCGTCAGGGTGTTTCACCCCTCCACTTT.

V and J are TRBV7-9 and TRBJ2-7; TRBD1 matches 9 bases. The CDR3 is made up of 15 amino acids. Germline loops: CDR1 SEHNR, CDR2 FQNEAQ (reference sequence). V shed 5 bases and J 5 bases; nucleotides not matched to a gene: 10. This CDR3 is CASSPGQGRQNEQYF. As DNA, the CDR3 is TGTGCCAGCAGCCCGGGACAGGGACGGCAGAACGAGCAGTACTTC.

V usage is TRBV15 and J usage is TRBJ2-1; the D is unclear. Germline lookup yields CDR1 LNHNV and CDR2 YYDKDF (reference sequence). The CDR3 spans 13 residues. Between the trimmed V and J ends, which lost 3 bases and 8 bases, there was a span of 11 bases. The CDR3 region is CATSSSGSHEQFF. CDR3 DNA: TGTGCCACCAGCAGCTCAGGAAGTCATGAGCAGTTCTTC. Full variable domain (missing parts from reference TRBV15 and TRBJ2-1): DAMVIQNPRYQVTQFGKPVTLSCSQTLNHNVMYWYQQKSSQAPKLLFHYYDKDFNNEADTPDNFQSRRPNTSFCFLDIRSPGLGDTAMYLCATSSSGSHEQFFGPGTRLTVL.

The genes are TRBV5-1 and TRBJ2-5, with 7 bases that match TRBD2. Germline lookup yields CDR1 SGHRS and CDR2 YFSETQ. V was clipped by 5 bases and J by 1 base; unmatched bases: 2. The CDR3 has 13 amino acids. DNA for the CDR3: TGCGCCAGCAGGGCTAGCGGCCAAGAGACCCAGTACTTC. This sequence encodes CASRASGQETQYF.

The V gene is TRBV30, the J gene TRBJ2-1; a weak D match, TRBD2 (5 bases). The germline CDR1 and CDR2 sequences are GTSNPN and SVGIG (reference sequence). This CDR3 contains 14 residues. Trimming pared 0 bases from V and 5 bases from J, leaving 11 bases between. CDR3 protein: CAWSVGGQNNEQFF. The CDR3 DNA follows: TGTGCCTGGAGTGTGGGCGGGCAGAACAATGAGCAGTTCTTC.

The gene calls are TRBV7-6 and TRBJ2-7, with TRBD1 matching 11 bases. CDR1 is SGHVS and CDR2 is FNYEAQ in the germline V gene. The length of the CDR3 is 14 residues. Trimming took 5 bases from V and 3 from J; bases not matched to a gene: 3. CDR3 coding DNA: TGTGCCAGCAGCCCGGGGACAGGGGGCTACGAGCAGTACTTC. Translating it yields CASSPGTGGYEQYF.

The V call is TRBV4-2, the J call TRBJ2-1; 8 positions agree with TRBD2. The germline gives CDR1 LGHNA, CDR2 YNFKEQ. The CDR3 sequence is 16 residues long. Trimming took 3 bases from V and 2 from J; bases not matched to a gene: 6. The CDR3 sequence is CASSHQLADPYNEQFF. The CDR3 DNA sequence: TGTGCCAGCAGCCACCAACTAGCGGACCCCTACAATGAGCAGTTCTTC.

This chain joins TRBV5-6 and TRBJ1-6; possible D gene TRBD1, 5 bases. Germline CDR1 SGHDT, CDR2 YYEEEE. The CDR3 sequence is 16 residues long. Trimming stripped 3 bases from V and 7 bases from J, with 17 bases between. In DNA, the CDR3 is TGTGCCAGCAGCTGGGGGGTCGTGACGGAGAATTCACCCCTCCACTTT. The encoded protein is CASSWGVVTENSPLHF.

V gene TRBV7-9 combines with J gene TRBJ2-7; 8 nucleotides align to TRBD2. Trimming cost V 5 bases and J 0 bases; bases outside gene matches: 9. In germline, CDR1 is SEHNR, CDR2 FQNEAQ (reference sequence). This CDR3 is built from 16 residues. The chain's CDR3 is CASSALGRGDSYEQYF. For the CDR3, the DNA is TGTGCCAGCAGCGCCCTCGGGCGGGGGGACTCCTACGAGCAGTACTTC.

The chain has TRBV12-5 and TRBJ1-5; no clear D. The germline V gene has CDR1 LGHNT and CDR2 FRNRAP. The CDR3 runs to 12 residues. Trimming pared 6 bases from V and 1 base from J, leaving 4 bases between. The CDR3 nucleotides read TGTGCTAGTGGGGAGAGCAATCAGCCCCAGCATTTT. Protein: CASGESNQPQHF.

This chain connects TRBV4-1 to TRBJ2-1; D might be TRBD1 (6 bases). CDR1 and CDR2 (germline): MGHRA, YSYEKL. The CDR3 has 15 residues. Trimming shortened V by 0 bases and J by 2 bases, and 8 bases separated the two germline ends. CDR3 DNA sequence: TGCGCCAGCAGCCAAGACAGGGGCCCCTACAATGAGCAGTTCTTC. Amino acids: CASSQDRGPYNEQFF.

The CDR3 is CASSGGPSAYNEQFF. The CDR3 DNA reads TGTGCCAGCAGCGGAGGGCCTAGCGCCTACAATGAGCAGTTCTTC. The chain couples TRBV7-9 to TRBJ2-1; D is possibly TRBD2 (6 bases). V was clipped by 5 bases and J by 2 bases, with 13 bases between them. Germline CDR1 and CDR2: SEHNR and FQNEAQ (reference sequence). The CDR3 spans 15 residues.

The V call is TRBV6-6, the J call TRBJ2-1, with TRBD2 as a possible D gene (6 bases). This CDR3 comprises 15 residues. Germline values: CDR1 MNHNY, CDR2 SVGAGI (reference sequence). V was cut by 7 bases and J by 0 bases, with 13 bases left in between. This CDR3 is CASTEGGSSYNEQFF. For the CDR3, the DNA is TGTGCCAGCACCGAAGGAGGGAGCTCCTACAATGAGCAGTTCTTC.

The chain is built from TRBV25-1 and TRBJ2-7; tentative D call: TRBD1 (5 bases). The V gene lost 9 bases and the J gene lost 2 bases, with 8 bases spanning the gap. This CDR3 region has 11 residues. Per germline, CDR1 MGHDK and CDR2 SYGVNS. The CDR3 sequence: CASGAAYEQYF. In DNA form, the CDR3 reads TGTGCCAGTGGGGCCGCCTACGAGCAGTACTTC.

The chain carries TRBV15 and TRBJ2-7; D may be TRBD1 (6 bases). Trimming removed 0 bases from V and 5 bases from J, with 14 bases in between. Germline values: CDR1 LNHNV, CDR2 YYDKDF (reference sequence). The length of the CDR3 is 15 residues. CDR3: CATSRDPGHLDEQYF. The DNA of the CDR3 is TGTGCCACCAGCAGAGATCCGGGACATCTGGACGAGCAGTACTTC.

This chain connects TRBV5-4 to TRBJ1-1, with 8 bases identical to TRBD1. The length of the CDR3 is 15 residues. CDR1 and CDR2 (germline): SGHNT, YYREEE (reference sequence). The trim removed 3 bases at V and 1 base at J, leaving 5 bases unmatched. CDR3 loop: CASSWGDRPNTEAFF. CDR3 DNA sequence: TGTGCCAGCAGCTGGGGGGACAGGCCGAACACTGAAGCTTTCTTT.

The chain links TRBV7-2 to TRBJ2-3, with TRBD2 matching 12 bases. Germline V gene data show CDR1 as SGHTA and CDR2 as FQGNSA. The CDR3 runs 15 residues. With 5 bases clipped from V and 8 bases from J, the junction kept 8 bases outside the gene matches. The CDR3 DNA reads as TGTGCCAGCAGCCGAACTAGCGGGGGGCCGGGTACGCAGTATTTT. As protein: CASSRTSGGPGTQYF.

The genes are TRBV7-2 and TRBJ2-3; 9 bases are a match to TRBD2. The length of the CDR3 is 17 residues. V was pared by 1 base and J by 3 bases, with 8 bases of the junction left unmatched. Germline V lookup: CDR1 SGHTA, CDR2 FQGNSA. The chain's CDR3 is CASSLGVAGVSTDTQYF. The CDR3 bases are TGTGCCAGCAGCTTAGGAGTAGCGGGAGTTAGTACAGATACGCAGTATTTT. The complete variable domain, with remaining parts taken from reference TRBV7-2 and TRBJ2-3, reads GAGVSQSPSNKVTEKGKDVELRCDPISGHTALYWYRQSLGQGLEFLIYFQGNSAPDKSGLPSDRFSAERTGGSVSTLTIQRTQQEDSAVYLCASSLGVAGVSTDTQYFGPGTRLTVL.

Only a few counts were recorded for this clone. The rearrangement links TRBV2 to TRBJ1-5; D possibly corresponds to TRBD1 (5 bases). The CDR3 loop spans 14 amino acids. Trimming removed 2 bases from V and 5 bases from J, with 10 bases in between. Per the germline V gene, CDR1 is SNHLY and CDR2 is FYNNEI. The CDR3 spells CASSEWGVDQPQHF. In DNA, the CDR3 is TGTGCCAGCAGTGAATGGGGGGTGGATCAGCCCCAGCATTTT.

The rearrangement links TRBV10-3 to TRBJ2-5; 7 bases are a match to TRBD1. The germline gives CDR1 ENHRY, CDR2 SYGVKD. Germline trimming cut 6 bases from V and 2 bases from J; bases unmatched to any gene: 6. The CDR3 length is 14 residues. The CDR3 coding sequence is TGTGCCATCAGGCCGGGACAGCAACAAGAGACCCAGTACTTC. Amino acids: CAIRPGQQQETQYF.

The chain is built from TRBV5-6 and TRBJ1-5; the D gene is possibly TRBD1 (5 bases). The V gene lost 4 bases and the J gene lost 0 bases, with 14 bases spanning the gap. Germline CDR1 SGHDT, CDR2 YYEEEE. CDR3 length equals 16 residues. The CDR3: CASSLRQSDSNQPQHF. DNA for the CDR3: TGTGCCAGCAGCCTGAGACAGAGCGATAGCAATCAGCCCCAGCATTTT.

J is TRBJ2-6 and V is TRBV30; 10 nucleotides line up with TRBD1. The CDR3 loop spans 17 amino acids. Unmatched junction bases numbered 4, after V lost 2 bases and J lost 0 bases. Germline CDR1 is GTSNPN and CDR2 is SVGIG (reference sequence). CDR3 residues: CAWSLGQGDSGANVLTF. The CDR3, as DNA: TGTGCCTGGAGTCTCGGACAGGGGGACTCTGGGGCCAACGTCCTGACTTTC.

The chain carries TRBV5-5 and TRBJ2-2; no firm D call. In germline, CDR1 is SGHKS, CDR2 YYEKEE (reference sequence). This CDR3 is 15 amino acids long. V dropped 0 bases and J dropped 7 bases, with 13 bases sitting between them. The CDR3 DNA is TGTGCCAGCAGCTTGGTTGGCCACCCCTTCGGGGAGCTGTTTTTT. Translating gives CASSLVGHPFGELFF.

The CDR3 DNA is TGTGCCAGCAGAACAGGGGGAGGCTATGGCTACACCTTC. Its protein is CASRTGGGYGYTF. J is TRBJ1-2 and V is TRBV25-1, with 8 bases lining up with TRBD1. Germline lookup yields CDR1 MGHDK and CDR2 SYGVNS. CDR3 length: 13 residues. Unmatched junction bases numbered 4, after V lost 6 bases and J lost 4 bases.

CDR3 coding DNA: TGTGCCAGCAGCCTCCGGGACAGAGATTCACCCCTCCACTTT. It yields the protein CASSLRDRDSPLHF. The V gene is TRBV21-1, the J gene TRBJ1-6; the table's D call TRBD1 went unverified against the DNA. TRBV21-1 is an annotated pseudogene. The CDR3 is 14 amino acids.

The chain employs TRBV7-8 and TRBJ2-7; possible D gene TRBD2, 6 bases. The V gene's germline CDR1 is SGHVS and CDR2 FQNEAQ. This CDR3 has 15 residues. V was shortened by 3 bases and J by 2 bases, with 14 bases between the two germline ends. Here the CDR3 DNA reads TGTGCCAGCAGCTTTATCGGGGACTTTACCTACGAGCAGTACTTC. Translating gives CASSFIGDFTYEQYF.